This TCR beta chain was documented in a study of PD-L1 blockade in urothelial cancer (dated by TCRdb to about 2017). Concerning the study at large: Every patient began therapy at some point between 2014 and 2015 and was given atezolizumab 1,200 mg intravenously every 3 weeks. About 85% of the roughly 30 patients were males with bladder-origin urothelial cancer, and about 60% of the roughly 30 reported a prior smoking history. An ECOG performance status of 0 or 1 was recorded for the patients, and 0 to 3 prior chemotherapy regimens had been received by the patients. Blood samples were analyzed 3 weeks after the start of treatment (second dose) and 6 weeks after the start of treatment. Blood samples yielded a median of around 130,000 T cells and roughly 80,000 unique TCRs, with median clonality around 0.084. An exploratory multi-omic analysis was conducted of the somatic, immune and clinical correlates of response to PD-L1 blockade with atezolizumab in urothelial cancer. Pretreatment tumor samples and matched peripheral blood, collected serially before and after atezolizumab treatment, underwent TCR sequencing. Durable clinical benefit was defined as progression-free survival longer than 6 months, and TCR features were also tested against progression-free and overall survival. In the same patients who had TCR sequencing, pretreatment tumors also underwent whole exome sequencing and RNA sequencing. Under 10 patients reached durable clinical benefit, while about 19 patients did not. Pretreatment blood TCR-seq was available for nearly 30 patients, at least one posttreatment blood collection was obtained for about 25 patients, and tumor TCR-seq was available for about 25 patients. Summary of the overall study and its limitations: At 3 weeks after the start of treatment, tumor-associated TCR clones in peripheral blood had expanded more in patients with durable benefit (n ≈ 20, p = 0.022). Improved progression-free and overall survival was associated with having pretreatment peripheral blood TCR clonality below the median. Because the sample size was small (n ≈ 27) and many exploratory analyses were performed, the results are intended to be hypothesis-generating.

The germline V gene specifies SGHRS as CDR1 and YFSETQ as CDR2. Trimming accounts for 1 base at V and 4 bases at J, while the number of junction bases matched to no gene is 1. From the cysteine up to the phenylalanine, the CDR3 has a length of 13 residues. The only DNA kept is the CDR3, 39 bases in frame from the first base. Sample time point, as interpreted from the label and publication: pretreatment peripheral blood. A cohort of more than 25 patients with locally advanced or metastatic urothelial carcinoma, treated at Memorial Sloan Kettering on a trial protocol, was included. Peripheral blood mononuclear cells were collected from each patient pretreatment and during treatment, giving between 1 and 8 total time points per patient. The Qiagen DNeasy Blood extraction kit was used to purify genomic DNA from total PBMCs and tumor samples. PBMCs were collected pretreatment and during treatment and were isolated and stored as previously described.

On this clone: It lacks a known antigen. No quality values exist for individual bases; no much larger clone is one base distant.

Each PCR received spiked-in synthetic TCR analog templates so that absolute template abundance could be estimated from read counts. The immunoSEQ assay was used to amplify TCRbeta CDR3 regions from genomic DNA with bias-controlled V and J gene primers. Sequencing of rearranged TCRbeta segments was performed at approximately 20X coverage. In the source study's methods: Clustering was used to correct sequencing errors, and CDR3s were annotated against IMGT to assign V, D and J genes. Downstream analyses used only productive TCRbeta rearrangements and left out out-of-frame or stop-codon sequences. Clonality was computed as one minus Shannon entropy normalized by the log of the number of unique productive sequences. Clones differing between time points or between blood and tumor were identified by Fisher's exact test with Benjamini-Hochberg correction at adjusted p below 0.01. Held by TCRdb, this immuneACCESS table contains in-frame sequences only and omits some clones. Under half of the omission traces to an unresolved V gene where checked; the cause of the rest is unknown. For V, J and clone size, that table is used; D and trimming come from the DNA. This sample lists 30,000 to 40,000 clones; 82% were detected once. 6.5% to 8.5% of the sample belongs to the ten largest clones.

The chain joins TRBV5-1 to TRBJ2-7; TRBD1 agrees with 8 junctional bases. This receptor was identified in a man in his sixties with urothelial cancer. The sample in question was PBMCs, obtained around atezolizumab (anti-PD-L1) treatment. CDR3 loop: CASSLRTGYEQYF. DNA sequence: TGCGCCAGCAGCTTGCGGACAGGGTACGAGCAGTACTTC.